This TCR beta chain was profiled in a study of cytomegalovirus exposure and HLA in healthy donors. The V end was cut by 6 bases, the J end by 7 bases, with 18 bases between. Per the germline V gene, CDR1 is MGHDK and CDR2 is SYGVNS. This CDR3 comprises 14 residues. The PCR was carried out with 60 Vbeta primers and 13 Jbeta primers. Produced via immunoSEQ multiplex PCR; TCRdb's table is partial and in-frame only. The repertoire holds about 150,000 clones, with roughly 80% as singletons. The sequencing input was PBMCs. The TCR was taken from a boy aged 2-15 years in good health and CMV-seronegative. The chain is built from TRBV25-1 and TRBJ1-2, with D perhaps TRBD1 (6 bases). The CDR3 sequence: CASRAGAGGIGYTF. CDR3 DNA sequence: TGTGCCAGCAGGGCGGGGGCAGGAGGGATTGGCTACACCTTC.